This entry concerns a single T cell receptor (beta chain). What it binds is unknown. This specimen belongs to a study of Ad26.COV2.S vaccination and SARS-CoV-2 variants. For the study at large: The donor was enrolled in the Ad26.COV2.S arm of the COV1001 trial. Broader study findings: Substantial response breadth was reportedly seen for spike-specific CD8+ and CD4+ T cells after vaccination. Analyses of TCR breadth and depth may have underestimated total T cell responses.

Libraries were prepared by immunoSEQ multiplex PCR; TCRdb keeps only in-frame clonotypes and omits some of them. Of about 430,000 clones listed, roughly 90% are singletons. Germline lookup yields CDR1 LGHNA and CDR2 YNFKEQ. There are 17 residues in the CDR3. The V end was cut by 1 base, the J end by 2 bases, with 12 bases between. As to treatment: roughly 19 received Ad26.COV2.S at low or high dose, single or two shots; about 5 received placebo; per-sample allocation not given. Sampling took place 63 days after the first vaccine or placebo injection. Source: peripheral blood, taken in a trial of Ad26.COV2.S vaccine versus placebo. This receptor was identified in a person between 18 and 65 years old who received the Ad26.COV2.S COVID-19 vaccine or a placebo. The chain recombines TRBV4-2 with TRBJ2-6; TRBD1 might be the D (6 bases). CDR3 loop: CASSQAQGIPGANVLTF. CDR3 nucleotide sequence: TGTGCCAGCAGCCAAGCACAGGGTATTCCTGGGGCCAACGTCCTGACTTTC.